One TCR beta chain is described in this entry. The target antigen is unknown. All donors participated as healthy donors of bone marrow. The data were obtained in a study of cytomegalovirus exposure and HLA in healthy donors. Study summary: Prior work identified 120 million or so unique TCR beta sequences in 150 million to 200 million T cells.

The J segment lost 9 bases and the V segment lost 4 bases, leaving 18 bases of the junction unmatched. The CDR3 extends over 18 amino acids. Germline values: CDR1 MGHRA, CDR2 YSYEKL. Findings of the study overall: In a later analysis, several top co-occurrence clusters appeared linked to parvovirus B19, influenza, CMV and Epstein-Barr virus. Presence/absence comparisons presumed near-even sequencing depth among donors.

The PCR used 60 Vbeta and 13 Jbeta primers. Measured with immunoSEQ multiplex PCR; TCRdb has only the in-frame clones, and not every one. The sample holds roughly 160,000 clones, approximately 80% seen once. The chain uses TRBV4-1 and TRBJ1-6, with 7 bases fitting TRBD1. The sequencing sample was made of PBMCs. The sequence came from a woman under 40 in good health and CMV-seropositive. The CDR3 DNA reads as TGCGCCAGCAGCCCCTTCGGAGGGGGCGGCTCTTCCTTTTCACCCCTCCACTTT. The encoded protein is CASSPFGGGGSSFSPLHF.